Here is one T cell receptor beta chain with its context. This clonotype has a handful of counts. It has no known antigen specificity. The record has no base qualities; no much larger clone is one base away. This sample is drawn from a study of T cell repertoires in cytomegalovirus infection (dated by TCRdb to between 2017 and 2020). In the study overall: The HLA type of each donor mattered for the analysis, because public TCR beta signatures pointed to carriage of CMV infection along with the matching HLA type.

The run used an Illumina HiSeq 1500. TCRdb applied fastp at Q25 and MiXCR to the public reads, then kept only in-frame beta chains. Each CDR3 protein gets just one entry, which takes the most common genes and DNA from the rows behind it. The table for this sample lists roughly 68,000 distinct CDR3 sequences; under 25% of them were counted only once. Of the sample, roughly 80% falls within the top ten clones. On the study overall, not on this receptor specifically: The ex vivo response was dominated by HLA-C-restricted CMV-specific TCR beta clonotypes, which also provided the single most frequent clonotype in two of eight donors. In both this cohort and an independent cohort of some 380 donors, the cumulative frequency of public TCR beta family members distinguished carriers of CMV infection plus the relevant HLA type.

According to the germline V gene, CDR1 reads SGDLS and CDR2 reads YYNGEE. V sheds 0 bases and J sheds 4 bases, leaving 26 bases between their ends. From the cysteine up to the phenylalanine, the CDR3 has a length of 20 residues. Only the CDR3 DNA stays, 60 bases, in frame from base 1. The chain is made from TRBV9 and TRBJ2-1; matching of 6 bases hints at TRBD2 as the D gene. This clonotype was obtained from a human donor in good health (CMV status not recorded). Some clones in this sample may be carry-over from other donors' samples. Material: PBMCs, sequenced either directly or after in vitro stimulation (not recorded which). The CDR3 reads as follows: CASSVGVGTRTTVYYNEQFF. The sequence in DNA is TGTGCCAGCAGCGTAGGAGTCGGTACGAGGACTACCGTATATTACAATGAGCAGTTCTTC.